This TCR beta chain is drawn from a study of Ad26.COV2.S vaccination and SARS-CoV-2 variants. CDR1 MRHNA and CDR2 SNTAGT come from the germline V gene. V lost 8 bases to trimming and J lost 1 base, with 13 bases between them. The CDR3 loop spans 14 amino acids. Only one count was recorded for this clone. Its matching antigen is unknown. Study results and limitations: The study found higher spike-specific TCR breadth in vaccine than placebo recipients. Researchers reported similar non-spike TCR breadth in vaccine and placebo recipients.

Data came from immunoSEQ multiplex PCR; TCRdb stores just in-frame clones and leaves some out. The table records 430,000 or so clones, around 90% of them present only once. As to treatment: about 20 received Ad26.COV2.S at low or high dose, single or two shots; 5 received placebo; per-sample allocation not given. Specimen acquisition occurred on day 63 following the initial vaccine or placebo injection. The chain employs TRBV6-4 and TRBJ2-3; D unclear. The starting material was peripheral blood, obtained in a trial of Ad26.COV2.S vaccine versus placebo. This clonotype was obtained from a person aged 18-65 years who received the Ad26.COV2.S COVID-19 vaccine or a placebo. The CDR3 nucleotides read TGTGCCAGCCGATCTGCGGTCGGCACAGATACGCAGTATTTT. This sequence encodes CASRSAVGTDTQYF.